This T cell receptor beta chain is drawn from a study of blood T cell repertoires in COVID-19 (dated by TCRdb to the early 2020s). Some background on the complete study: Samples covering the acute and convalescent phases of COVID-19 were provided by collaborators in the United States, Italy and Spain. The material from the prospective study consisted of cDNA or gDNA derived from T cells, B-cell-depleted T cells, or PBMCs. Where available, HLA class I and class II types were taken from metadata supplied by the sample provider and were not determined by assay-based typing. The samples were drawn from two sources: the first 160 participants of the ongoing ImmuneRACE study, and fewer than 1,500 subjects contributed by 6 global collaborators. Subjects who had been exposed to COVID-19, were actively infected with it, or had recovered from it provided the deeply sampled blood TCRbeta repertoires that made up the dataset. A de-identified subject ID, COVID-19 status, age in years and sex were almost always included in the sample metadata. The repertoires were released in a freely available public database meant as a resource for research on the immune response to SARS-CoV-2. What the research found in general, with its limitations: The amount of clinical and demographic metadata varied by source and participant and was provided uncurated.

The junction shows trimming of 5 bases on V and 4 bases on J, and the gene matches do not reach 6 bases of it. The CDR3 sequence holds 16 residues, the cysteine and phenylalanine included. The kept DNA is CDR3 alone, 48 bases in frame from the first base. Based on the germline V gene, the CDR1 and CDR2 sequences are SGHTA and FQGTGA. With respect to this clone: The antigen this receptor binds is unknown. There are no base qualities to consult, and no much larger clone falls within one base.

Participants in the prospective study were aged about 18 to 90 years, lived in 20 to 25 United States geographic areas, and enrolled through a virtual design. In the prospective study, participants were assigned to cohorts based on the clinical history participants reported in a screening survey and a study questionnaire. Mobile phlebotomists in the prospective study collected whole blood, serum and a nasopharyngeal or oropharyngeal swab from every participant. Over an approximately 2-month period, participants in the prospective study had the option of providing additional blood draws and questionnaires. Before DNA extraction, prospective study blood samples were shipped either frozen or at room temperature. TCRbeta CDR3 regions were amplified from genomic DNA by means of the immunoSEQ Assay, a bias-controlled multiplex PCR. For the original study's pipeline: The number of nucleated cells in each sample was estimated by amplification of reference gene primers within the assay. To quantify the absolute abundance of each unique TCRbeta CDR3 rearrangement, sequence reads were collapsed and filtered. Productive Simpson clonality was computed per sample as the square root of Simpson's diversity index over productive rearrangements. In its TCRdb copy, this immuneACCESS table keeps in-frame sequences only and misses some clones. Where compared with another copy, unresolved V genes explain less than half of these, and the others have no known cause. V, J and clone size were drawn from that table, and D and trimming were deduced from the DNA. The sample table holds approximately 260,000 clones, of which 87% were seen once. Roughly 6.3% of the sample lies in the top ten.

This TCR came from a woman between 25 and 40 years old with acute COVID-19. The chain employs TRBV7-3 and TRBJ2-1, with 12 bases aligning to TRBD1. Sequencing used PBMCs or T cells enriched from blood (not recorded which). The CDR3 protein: CASSPGTGGGYNEQFF. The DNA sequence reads TGTGCCAGCAGCCCCGGGACAGGGGGCGGGTACAATGAGCAGTTCTTC.